The 5 T cell receptor beta chains presented below share a single source sample, sequenced in a study of T cells in Graves' hyperthyroidism and ophthalmopathy. Amplification of TCR beta CDR3 regions used RNA as the template. The HTBI set primed first-round TCR CDR3 RT-PCR. TCRdb re-called the multiplex PCR reads with MiXCR, one entry per CDR3 protein. Seen here are about half a million distinct CDR3 sequences, approximately 25% observed once, and the top ten hold around 11%. The sequenced material came from blood. The receptors stem from a woman aged 25 to 39 with Graves' ophthalmopathy.

The chain has TRBV2 and TRBJ2-7; D possibly corresponds to TRBD1 (5 bases). Germline values: CDR1 SNHLY, CDR2 FYNNEI. Trimming left V 10 bases short and J 1 base short, with 8 bases between. The length of the CDR3 is 11 residues. CDR3 nucleotide sequence: TGTGCCACGAGACAGTCCTACGAGCAGTACTTC. It translates to CATRQSYEQYF.

V is TRBV15 and J is TRBJ1-6, with D perhaps TRBD1 (6 bases). V was clipped by 0 bases and J by 10 bases, with 13 bases between them. The CDR3 is 15 amino acids. Looked up from germline, CDR1 is LNHNV and CDR2 is YYDKDF (reference sequence). This CDR3 reads CATSRDQGLGSPLHF. CDR3 DNA: TGTGCCACCAGCAGAGATCAGGGGTTGGGATCACCCCTCCACTTT.

This clonotype was seen many times. The rearrangement joins TRBV29-1 to TRBJ2-2; perhaps D is TRBD1 or TRBD2 (5 bases each). The CDR3 runs 15 residues. Trimming removed 4 bases at V and 4 bases at J, with 16 bases between. Germline values: CDR1 SQVTM, CDR2 ANQGSEA. The CDR3, as DNA: TGCAGCGTTGGAACGGGACGGCCGAGCACCGGGGAGCTGTTTTTT. Protein product: CSVGTGRPSTGELFF.

This chain connects TRBV5-1 to TRBJ1-2, with unresolved D. CDR1 SGHRS and CDR2 YFSETQ come from the germline V gene. V was trimmed by 10 bases and J by 3 bases, leaving 19 bases between them. This CDR3 comprises 14 residues. CDR3 protein: CAFSLDGNDYGYTF. CDR3 DNA: TGCGCCTTCAGCTTGGATGGGAATGACTATGGCTACACCTTC.

This clonotype appeared many times. The chain links TRBV20-1 to TRBJ1-5, with TRBD1 matching over 7 bases. In germline, CDR1 is DFQATT, CDR2 SNEGSKA (reference sequence). The CDR3 totals 16 residues. Unmatched junction bases numbered 5, after V lost 0 bases and J lost 0 bases. CDR3 nucleotide sequence: TGCAGTGCTAGAGACGGGACAGTCTATAGCAATCAGCCCCAGCATTTT. Amino acids: CSARDGTVYSNQPQHF.